Presented here are 22 T cell receptor beta chains from one specimen sequenced in a study of human T cells and chemical hapten exposure. TCRdb independently ran MiXCR on the RACE reads; one entry per CDR3 protein. The data contain over 150,000 distinct CDR3 sequences, 25% to 30% of them seen just once; the ten biggest clones take up approximately 2.3%. Regarding time point: patch test 3, about 24 weeks after DPC sensitization. Treatment of the sample: therapeutic diphenylcyclopropenone sensitization with weekly scalp DPC. The sample consisted of whole blood, taken in connection with sensitization to the hapten diphenylcyclopropenone (DPC). Every receptor here comes from a woman aged 18-29 years with alopecia areata. Some clones in this sample may be carry-over from other donors' samples.

This clonotype turned up a few times. CDR3 coding DNA: TGTGCCAGCAGCCACCAAACAGGGAACACTGAAGCTTTCTTT. Encoded protein: CASSHQTGNTEAFF. The J gene is TRBJ1-1, the V gene TRBV3-1, with a possible D match to TRBD1 (5 bases). CDR3 length equals 14 residues. Germline V gene lookup returns CDR1 LGHDT and CDR2 YNNKEL (reference sequence). V was trimmed by 3 bases and J by 1 base, leaving 9 bases between them.

Ten or more counts support this clonotype. The chain is built from TRBV4-1 and TRBJ2-7, with 11 bases matching TRBD2. This CDR3 region has 14 residues. Trimming removed 5 bases from V and 4 bases from J; junction bases left unmatched: 4. The V gene's germline CDR1 is MGHRA and CDR2 YSYEKL. The CDR3 DNA sequence: TGCGCCAGCAGCTTAGCGGGGGGGCCTTACGAGCAGTACTTC. It codes for CASSLAGGPYEQYF.

This clonotype was counted a few times. The DNA of the CDR3 is TGCAGCGTTGGAGAAGGGGACTACGAGCAGTACTTC. The encoded protein is CSVGEGDYEQYF. V and J are TRBV29-1 and TRBJ2-7, with D maybe TRBD1 (5 bases). CDR1 is SQVTM and CDR2 is ANQGSEA in the germline V gene. CDR3 length: 12 amino acids. V gave up 4 bases and J gave up 3 bases, with 10 bases separating them.

This clonotype was seen only a few times. This chain joins TRBV10-3 and TRBJ2-7; 7 bases align to TRBD1. CDR1 and CDR2 from the germline V gene are ENHRY and SYGVKD. Germline trimming cut 11 bases from V and 6 bases from J; bases unmatched to any gene: 13. There are 13 residues in the CDR3. The CDR3 loop reads CASGQAITIEQYF. For the CDR3, the DNA is TGTGCCTCAGGACAGGCGATAACCATCGAGCAGTACTTC.

The chain uses TRBV7-2 and TRBJ2-3; 8 bases match TRBD2. This CDR3 contains 15 residues. The V gene end was trimmed by 0 bases and the J gene end by 5 bases; junction bases not matched to a gene: 4. Germline assignment: CDR1 SGHTA and CDR2 FQGNSA. CDR3 region: CASSLASGKLDTQYF. In DNA form, the CDR3 reads TGTGCCAGCAGCTTAGCTAGCGGGAAATTAGATACGCAGTATTTT.

This clonotype was seen only a few times. Here the CDR3 reads CASRTSSTGNTEAFF. DNA of the CDR3: TGTGCCAGCAGAACGTCCTCAACAGGGAACACTGAAGCTTTCTTT. The chain couples TRBV6-5 to TRBJ1-1, with D possibly matching TRBD1 (5 bases). Germline V gene data show CDR1 as MNHEY and CDR2 as SVGAGI. This CDR3 region has 15 residues. The V end was cut by 6 bases, the J end by 1 base, with 15 bases between.

This clonotype showed up just a few times. The rearrangement joins TRBV18 to TRBJ1-5; the match to TRBD1 covers 7 bases. The junction had 1 base not matched to a gene; V was cut back by 2 bases and J by 0 bases. CDR1 and CDR2 (germline): KGHSH, LQKENI. The CDR3 runs to 15 residues. The CDR3 DNA is TGTGCCAGCTCACCAGGGACAGATAGCAATCAGCCCCAGCATTTT. It is translated as CASSPGTDSNQPQHF.

The table lists this clonotype with a few counts. The chain joins TRBV12-3 or TRBV12-4 to TRBJ1-5, with 10 bases aligning to TRBD1. The CDR3 contains 17 residues. The V segment lost 3 bases and the J segment 2 bases; nucleotides outside the gene matches: 7. For the CDR3, the DNA is TGTGCCAGCAGTTTTCAAGACAGGGGGCAAGGCAATCAGCCCCAGCATTTT. Its protein product is CASSFQDRGQGNQPQHF.

V usage is TRBV9 and J usage is TRBJ2-1, with 14 bases aligning to TRBD2. Unmatched junction bases numbered 10, after V lost 2 bases and J lost 0 bases. The length of the CDR3 is 20 residues. Germline CDR1 reads SGDLS; CDR2 reads YYNGEE. As DNA, the CDR3 is TGTGCCAGCAGCGTGGAAGGGACTAGCGGGAGTCCCAGCTCCTACAATGAGCAGTTCTTC. It is translated as CASSVEGTSGSPSSYNEQFF.

V usage is TRBV20-1 and J usage is TRBJ2-1; 9 positions agree with TRBD2. Germline CDR1 reads DFQATT; CDR2 reads SNEGSKA (reference sequence). The CDR3 consists of 13 residues. The V segment lost 6 bases and the J segment 9 bases; nucleotides outside the gene matches: 9. The CDR3 sequence: CSADRRTSVEQFF. The CDR3 nucleotides read TGCAGTGCAGACCGTCGGACTAGCGTTGAGCAGTTCTTC.

The chain combines TRBV3-1 with TRBJ2-3, with D unclear. The V end was cut by 3 bases, the J end by 5 bases, with 6 bases between. The CDR3 is 12 amino acids. Germline CDR1 and CDR2: LGHDT and YNNKEL (reference sequence). The CDR3 loop reads CASSQTEDTQYF. In DNA, the CDR3 is TGTGCCAGCAGCCAGACCGAAGATACGCAGTATTTT.

This clonotype was observed a handful of times. The V gene is TRBV7-9, the J gene TRBJ2-5; TRBD2 might be the D (5 bases). This CDR3 region has 14 residues. Per germline, CDR1 SEHNR and CDR2 FQNEAQ (reference sequence). V was trimmed by 2 bases and J by 2 bases, leaving 9 bases between them. The CDR3 loop is CASSLPGEQETQYF. CDR3 nucleotides: TGTGCCAGCAGCTTACCTGGGGAGCAAGAGACCCAGTACTTC.

This clonotype appeared a few times. This rearrangement joins TRBV29-1 to TRBJ2-7, with D possibly matching TRBD1 (5 bases). Trimming took off 4 bases at V and 2 bases at J, with 12 bases between the two ends. Germline loops: CDR1 SQVTM, CDR2 ANQGSEA. This CDR3 has 13 residues. The CDR3: CSVGKQDPYEQYF. CDR3 bases: TGCAGCGTTGGCAAACAGGACCCCTACGAGCAGTACTTC.

V usage is TRBV7-2 and J usage is TRBJ2-5, with D possibly matching TRBD2 (5 bases). Germline-derived CDR1 and CDR2 are SGHTA and FQGNSA. The CDR3 contains 13 residues. V was shortened by 3 bases and J by 3 bases, with 8 bases between the two germline ends. The DNA of the CDR3 is TGTGCCAGCAGCTTTGGACTTGAAGAGACCCAGTACTTC. This sequence encodes CASSFGLEETQYF.

The rearrangement joins TRBV7-2 to TRBJ1-4; no reliable D call. Trimming pared 6 bases from V and 6 bases from J, leaving 11 bases between. This CDR3 comprises 13 residues. Germline CDR1 reads SGHTA; CDR2 reads FQGNSA. The CDR3: CASSPGFYEKLFF. DNA of the CDR3: TGTGCCAGCAGTCCGGGCTTTTATGAAAAACTGTTTTTT.

This clonotype was observed a few times. This chain connects TRBV10-3 to TRBJ2-3; D unresolved. Germline CDR1 ENHRY, CDR2 SYGVKD. V was pared by 7 bases and J by 3 bases, with 11 bases between. The CDR3 extends over 13 amino acids. CDR3 protein: CAITIPSTDTQYF. The CDR3 DNA follows: TGTGCCATCACCATTCCGAGTACAGATACGCAGTATTTT.

This clonotype was detected a few times. The chain links TRBV7-2 to TRBJ1-2; the D gene is possibly TRBD1 (5 bases). This CDR3 region has 16 residues. Trimming shortened V by 1 base and J by 6 bases, and 18 bases separated the two germline ends. Germline-derived CDR1 and CDR2 are SGHTA and FQGNSA. CDR3: CASSLEGTQGIHGYTF. The CDR3 DNA reads as TGTGCCAGCAGCTTAGAAGGGACCCAGGGCATACATGGCTACACCTTC.

This clonotype was seen a few times. The chain carries TRBV27 and TRBJ1-4; 7 bases fit TRBD1. Looked up from germline, CDR1 is MNHEY and CDR2 is SMNVEV (reference sequence). This CDR3 is 16 amino acids long. V was clipped by 5 bases and J by 0 bases; unmatched bases: 6. The CDR3 sequence: CASSPTGPSTNEKLFF. CDR3 DNA sequence: TGTGCCAGCAGTCCGACAGGGCCGTCAACTAATGAAAAACTGTTTTTT.

The V call is TRBV18, the J call TRBJ2-3, with D perhaps matching TRBD1 (6 bases). Germline-derived CDR1 and CDR2 are KGHSH and LQKENI. This CDR3 spans 18 amino acids. V was clipped by 3 bases and J by 2 bases, with 21 bases between them. The CDR3 DNA reads TGTGCCAGCTCACCCCGATTTACACAGGGTGGCGACACAGATACGCAGTATTTT. This gives the protein CASSPRFTQGGDTDTQYF.

There are a few counts of this clonotype. This chain uses TRBV27 with TRBJ2-1; possible D gene TRBD2, 6 bases. V gave up 7 bases and J gave up 0 bases, with 19 bases separating them. The V gene's germline CDR1 is MNHEY and CDR2 SMNVEV (reference sequence). CDR3 size: 17 residues. The CDR3 sequence is CASTVAGRTSSYNEQFF. CDR3 nucleotide sequence: TGTGCCAGCACGGTGGCGGGACGGACGAGCTCCTACAATGAGCAGTTCTTC.

This clonotype was counted only a few times. The chain carries TRBV7-6 and TRBJ2-7; TRBD1 matches 10 bases. The germline V gene has CDR1 SGHVS and CDR2 FNYEAQ. The CDR3 has 15 amino acids. Losses at the gene ends were 5 bases for V and 5 bases for J; bases not matched to a gene: 9. DNA for the CDR3: TGTGCCAGCAGCCCCGTACCGGGACAGGGGAACGAGCAGTACTTC. It yields the protein CASSPVPGQGNEQYF.

V usage is TRBV12-3 or TRBV12-4 and J usage is TRBJ2-1; D possibly corresponds to TRBD2 (6 bases). V lost 6 bases and J lost 10, with 16 bases in between. This CDR3 has 13 residues. CDR3 protein: CASRASDAGEQFF. CDR3 nucleotides: TGTGCCAGCAGAGCTTCTGACGCGGGGGAGCAGTTCTTC.